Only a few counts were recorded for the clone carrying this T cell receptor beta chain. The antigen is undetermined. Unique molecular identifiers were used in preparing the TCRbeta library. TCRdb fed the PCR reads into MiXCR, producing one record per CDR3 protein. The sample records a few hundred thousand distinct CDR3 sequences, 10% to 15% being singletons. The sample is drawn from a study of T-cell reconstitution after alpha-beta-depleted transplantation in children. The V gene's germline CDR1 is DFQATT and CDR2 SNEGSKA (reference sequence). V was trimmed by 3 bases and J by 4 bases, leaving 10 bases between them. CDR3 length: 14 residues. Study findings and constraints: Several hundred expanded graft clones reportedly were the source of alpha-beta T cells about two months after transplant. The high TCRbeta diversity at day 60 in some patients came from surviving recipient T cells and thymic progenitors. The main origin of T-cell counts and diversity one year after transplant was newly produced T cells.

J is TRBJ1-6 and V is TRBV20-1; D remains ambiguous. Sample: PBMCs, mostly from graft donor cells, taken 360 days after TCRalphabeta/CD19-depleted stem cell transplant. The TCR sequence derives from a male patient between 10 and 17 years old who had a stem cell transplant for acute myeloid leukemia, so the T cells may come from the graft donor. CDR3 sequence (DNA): TGCAGTGCTAGGATCGGACCTTATAATTCACCCCTCCACTTT. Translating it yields CSARIGPYNSPLHF.